This record concerns one T cell receptor (beta chain) sequence. The antigen is not known. Clones were sequenced by immunoSEQ multiplex PCR, and TCRdb holds only the in-frame ones, with some missing. Among some 51,000 clones listed, approximately 83% were seen once. The data belong to a study of OX40 agonist ivuxolimab in advanced cancers. Germline CDR1 and CDR2: SGDLS and YYNGEE. CDR3 length: 16 residues. Study outcomes and limitations: More expanded clones were found, on average, in CD8+ than in CD4+ T cells. Dosing at 0.1 to 3.0 mg/kg was accompanied by clonal expansion of CD4+ and CD8+ blood T cells by week 6.

The source is an adult with an advanced solid tumor such as melanoma, head and neck, liver or kidney cancer. This sequence joins TRBV9 and TRBJ2-5; D is tentatively TRBD1 or TRBD2 (5 bases each). The DNA matches TRBJ2-7 better at its end, which makes the J call doubtful. The input for sequencing was CD4+ or CD8+ T cells sorted from blood, taken in a trial of the OX40 agonist ivuxolimab. The DNA of the CDR3 is TGTGCCAGCAGCTCCCGGGGTGACAGCCTATCCTACGAGCAGTACTTC. Its protein product is CASSSRGDSLSYEQYF.